These 6 T cell receptor beta chains originate from one sample sequenced in a study of shared clonotypes between healthy human individuals. Profiled with immunoSEQ multiplex PCR; TCRdb holds only in-frame clones, not every one. The table lists more than 900,000 clones, more than 75% of them singletons, with around 0.6% in the top ten. The sequenced sample was memory CD4+ T cells from PBMCs. As to subset: CD45RA-negative fraction. These receptors all come from a man younger than 30 in good health. Some clones in this sample may be carry-over from other donors' samples.

About this clone itself: Other DNA sequences in this sample translate to the same CDR3. The chain uses TRBV11-2 and TRBJ2-7, with D uncertain. Trimming took 1 base from V and 2 from J, leaving 3 bases between them. The CDR3 runs 12 residues. Germline values: CDR1 SGHAT, CDR2 FQNNGV. This CDR3 is CASSLGAYEQYF. DNA of the CDR3: TGTGCCAGCAGCTTAGGGGCCTACGAGCAGTACTTC. Variable domain in full (rest from reference TRBV11-2 and TRBJ2-7): EAGVAQSPRYKIIEKRQSVAFWCNPISGHATLYWYQQILGQGPKLLIQFQNNGVVDDSQLPKDRFSAERLKGVDSTLKIQPAKLEDSAVYLCASSLGAYEQYFGPGTRLTVT.

The chain employs TRBV11-1 and TRBJ1-1; a weak D match, TRBD1 (5 bases). The germline V and J ends were trimmed by 8 bases and 3 bases, with 7 bases remaining between them. Germline V lookup: CDR1 SGHAT, CDR2 FQDESV (reference sequence). The CDR3 is 11 amino acids. The DNA for the CDR3 is TGTGCCAGCGGGGCATACACTGAAGCTTTCTTT. It yields the protein CASGAYTEAFF.

This clone came up a few times. CDR3 amino acids: CASSLLSGSNQPQHF. CDR3 in DNA: TGTGCCAGCAGTTTATTATCAGGGAGCAATCAGCCCCAGCATTTT. V and J are TRBV28 and TRBJ1-5, with TRBD1 as a possible D gene (5 bases). Deletions cut 1 base from V and 1 base from J, with 8 bases between. CDR1 is MDHEN and CDR2 is SYDVKM in the germline V gene. The CDR3 runs 15 residues.

This clone was recorded a few times. The CDR3 nucleotides are TGTGCCTGGAGTGGACAGTACGCTGAAGCTTTCTTT. Translated, it gives CAWSGQYAEAFF. The rearrangement links TRBV30 to TRBJ1-1; TRBD1 might be the D (5 bases). Trimming took off 1 base at V and 6 bases at J, with 9 bases between the two ends. CDR3 length: 12 amino acids. In germline, CDR1 is GTSNPN, CDR2 SVGIG (reference sequence).

The genes are TRBV7-9 and TRBJ2-7; tentatively, D is TRBD1 or TRBD2 (5 bases each). V gave up 5 bases and J gave up 2 bases, with 10 bases separating them. This CDR3 is 13 amino acids long. Per the germline V gene, CDR1 is SEHNR and CDR2 is FQNEAQ (reference sequence). CDR3 sequence (DNA): TGTGCCAGCAGCCGTGGGGGTACCTACGAGCAGTACTTC. Translating gives CASSRGGTYEQYF.

The table lists this clone with a count of one. The chain links TRBV28 to TRBJ2-1, with TRBD2 matching 8 bases. The CDR3 is 17 residues long. Trimming removed 3 bases from V and 5 bases from J; junction bases left unmatched: 12. CDR1 and CDR2 from the germline V gene are MDHEN and SYDVKM. The DNA of the CDR3 is TGTGCCAGCAGTTTCTACTCGGGGGCTAGCGGGCACAATGAGCAGTTCTTC. Its protein product is CASSFYSGASGHNEQFF.